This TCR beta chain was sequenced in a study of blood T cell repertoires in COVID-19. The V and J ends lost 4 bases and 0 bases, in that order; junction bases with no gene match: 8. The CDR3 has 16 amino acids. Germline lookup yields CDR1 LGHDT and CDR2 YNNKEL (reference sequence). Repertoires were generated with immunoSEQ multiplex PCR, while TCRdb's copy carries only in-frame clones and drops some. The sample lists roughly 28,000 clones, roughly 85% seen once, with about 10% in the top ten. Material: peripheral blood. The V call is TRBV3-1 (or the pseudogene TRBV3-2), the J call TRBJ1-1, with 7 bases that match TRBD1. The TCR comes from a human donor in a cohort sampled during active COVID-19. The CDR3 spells CASSPRDRTMNTEAFF. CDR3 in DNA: TGTGCCAGCAGCCCCCGGGACAGAACCATGAACACTGAAGCTTTCTTT.